The 15 T cell receptor beta chains below were found in one sample sequenced in a study of shared clonotypes between healthy human individuals. Assay used: immunoSEQ multiplex PCR; TCRdb lists only in-frame clones, some missing. The sample contains a few million clones, roughly 92% of which appear only once. Sequencing was performed on naive CD4+ T cells from PBMCs. The subset denotes: CD45RA+ positively selected. These receptors originate from a man younger than 35 in good health. Some clones in this sample may be carry-over from other donors' samples.

This clone has only one observation. DNA for the CDR3: TGTGCCAGCAGCAGAGGGGTTGGACAGGGAGAATCCGGGGAGCTGTTTTTT. Its translation is CASSRGVGQGESGELFF. This chain links TRBV9 with TRBJ2-2; 8 positions agree with TRBD1. The CDR3 has 17 residues. Germline assignment: CDR1 SGDLS and CDR2 YYNGEE. Trimming removed 4 bases from V and 6 bases from J; junction bases left unmatched: 14.

This sequence joins TRBV9 and TRBJ1-2; D is possibly TRBD1 (6 bases). CDR1 and CDR2 (germline): SGDLS, YYNGEE. V was trimmed by 1 base and J by 4 bases, leaving 17 bases between them. The CDR3 covers 16 residues. Here the CDR3 DNA reads TGTGCCAGCAGCGTACTCGTAGGGGGAGGTGGCTATGGCTACACCTTC. Translation gives CASSVLVGGGGYGYTF.

The chain is built from TRBV5-6 and TRBJ1-1, with 7 bases matching TRBD1. This CDR3 has 15 residues. After removal of 4 bases from V and 6 bases from J, the junction contained 12 bases not matched to a gene. The germline gives CDR1 SGHDT, CDR2 YYEEEE. The chain's CDR3 is CASSPTGLGLSEAFF. The CDR3 bases are TGTGCCAGCAGCCCGACAGGGTTAGGCCTCTCTGAAGCTTTCTTT. Based on the CDR3 plus reference TRBV5-6 and TRBJ1-1, the full variable domain is DAGVTQSPTHLIKTRGQQVTLRCSPKSGHDTVSWYQQALGQGPQFIFQYYEEEERQRGNFPDRFSGHQFPNYSSELNVNALLLGDSALYLCASSPTGLGLSEAFFGQGTRLTVV.

The chain has TRBV6-5 and TRBJ2-5; the D is unclear. Germline-derived CDR1 and CDR2 are MNHEY and SVGAGI. V lost 2 bases and J lost 1, with 8 bases in between. The CDR3 consists of 14 residues. CDR3 bases: TGTGCCAGCAGTTACGCCTGGGGCCAAGAGACCCAGTACTTC. Its translation is CASSYAWGQETQYF.

The rearrangement uses TRBV7-3 and TRBJ2-3; perhaps TRBD1 as D (6 bases). The CDR3 is 14 amino acids. CDR1 is SGHTA and CDR2 is FQGTGA in the germline V gene. Trimming removed 6 bases from V and 5 bases from J, with 15 bases in between. Here the CDR3 DNA reads TGTGCCAGCAGACTCAGGGGCCCCCTAGATACGCAGTATTTT. Its protein product is CASRLRGPLDTQYF.

The chain combines TRBV29-1 with TRBJ1-4; the D gene is possibly TRBD1 (5 bases). The germline gives CDR1 SQVTM, CDR2 ANQGSEA. Trimming removed 4 bases at V and 5 bases at J, with 17 bases between. This CDR3 spans 15 amino acids. CDR3 protein: CSVVLPGRRNEKLFF. The CDR3 region has the DNA TGCAGCGTTGTTCTCCCGGGACGGAGGAATGAAAAACTGTTTTTT.

A few counts support this clone. The gene calls are TRBV5-4 and TRBJ2-1; TRBD2 agrees at 10 bases. The V and J ends lost 1 base and 8 bases, in that order; junction bases with no gene match: 3. The CDR3 has 14 amino acids. Per the germline V gene, CDR1 is SGHNT and CDR2 is YYREEE (reference sequence). In DNA form, the CDR3 reads TGTGCCAGCAGCTTGACTAGCGGGACCGATGAGCAGTTCTTC. It specifies CASSLTSGTDEQFF.

This clone was observed once. The rearrangement links TRBV5-1 to TRBJ2-7; D remains unclear. The V and J ends lost 2 bases and 3 bases respectively, with 9 bases between them. CDR1 and CDR2 from the germline V gene are SGHRS and YFSETQ. The length of the CDR3 is 13 residues. Here the CDR3 reads CASSFPDGYEQYF. CDR3 nucleotide sequence: TGCGCCAGCAGCTTTCCCGATGGCTACGAGCAGTACTTC.

The chain recombines TRBV4-3 with TRBJ1-2; the match to TRBD1 covers 7 bases. Trimming took 0 bases from V and 8 from J; bases not matched to a gene: 9. CDR3 size: 15 residues. Germline assignment: CDR1 LGHNA and CDR2 YSLEER. CDR3 protein: CASSQDNGRGKGYTF. DNA for the CDR3: TGCGCCAGCAGCCAAGATAATGGCAGGGGGAAAGGCTACACCTTC.

V gene TRBV6-1 combines with J gene TRBJ2-3; D remains unclear. There are 12 residues in the CDR3. Germline CDR1 is MNHNS and CDR2 is SASEGT. V lost 10 bases and J lost 2, with 10 bases in between. CDR3 region: CAIKEFTDTQYF. CDR3 sequence (DNA): TGTGCCATCAAGGAGTTCACAGATACGCAGTATTTT.

V and J are TRBV2 and TRBJ1-1, with D perhaps TRBD1 (6 bases). Looked up from germline, CDR1 is SNHLY and CDR2 is FYNNEI. There are 14 residues in the CDR3. V lost 7 bases and J 1 base, leaving 13 bases between the germline ends. The CDR3 DNA reads as TGTGCCAGCATTAAAGGGGGTGAGAACACTGAAGCTTTCTTT. Its translation is CASIKGGENTEAFF.

The chain has TRBV4-1 and TRBJ1-4, with 9 bases fitting TRBD1. The CDR3 totals 15 residues. The V gene's germline CDR1 is MGHRA and CDR2 YSYEKL. Trimming took 4 bases from V and 5 from J; bases not matched to a gene: 5. The CDR3 spells CASSPWDRENEKLFF. As DNA, the CDR3 is TGCGCCAGCAGCCCATGGGACAGGGAGAATGAAAAACTGTTTTTT.

The chain combines TRBV9 with TRBJ2-5, with 8 nucleotides matching TRBD2. CDR3 size: 16 residues. The germline V gene has CDR1 SGDLS and CDR2 YYNGEE. Unmatched junction bases numbered 9, after V lost 0 bases and J lost 5 bases. The CDR3 protein is CASSVDEGLEWETQYF. CDR3 bases: TGTGCCAGCAGCGTAGATGAGGGACTAGAATGGGAGACCCAGTACTTC. Complete variable domain (other parts from reference TRBV9 and TRBJ2-5): DSGVTQTPKHLITATGQRVTLRCSPRSGDLSVYWYQQSLDQGLQFLIQYYNGEERAKGNILERFSAQQFPDLHSELNLSSLELGDSALYFCASSVDEGLEWETQYFGPGTRLLVL.

The V call is TRBV28, the J call TRBJ1-4; the D is unclear. The length of the CDR3 is 13 residues. The germline V gene has CDR1 MDHEN and CDR2 SYDVKM. The V gene lost 4 bases and the J gene lost 3 bases, with 6 bases spanning the gap. CDR3 amino acids: CASSSLANEKLFF. CDR3 DNA sequence: TGTGCCAGCAGTTCCCTAGCTAATGAAAAACTGTTTTTT.

This sequence joins TRBV19 and TRBJ2-5, with 9 bases matching TRBD1. V was pared by 8 bases and J by 4 bases, with 5 bases of the junction left unmatched. CDR3 length: 13 amino acids. CDR1 is LNHDA, CDR2 SQIVND, per germline (reference sequence). CDR3 DNA: TGTGCCAGTCGGACAGGGGCTGGAGAGACCCAGTACTTC. As protein: CASRTGAGETQYF.